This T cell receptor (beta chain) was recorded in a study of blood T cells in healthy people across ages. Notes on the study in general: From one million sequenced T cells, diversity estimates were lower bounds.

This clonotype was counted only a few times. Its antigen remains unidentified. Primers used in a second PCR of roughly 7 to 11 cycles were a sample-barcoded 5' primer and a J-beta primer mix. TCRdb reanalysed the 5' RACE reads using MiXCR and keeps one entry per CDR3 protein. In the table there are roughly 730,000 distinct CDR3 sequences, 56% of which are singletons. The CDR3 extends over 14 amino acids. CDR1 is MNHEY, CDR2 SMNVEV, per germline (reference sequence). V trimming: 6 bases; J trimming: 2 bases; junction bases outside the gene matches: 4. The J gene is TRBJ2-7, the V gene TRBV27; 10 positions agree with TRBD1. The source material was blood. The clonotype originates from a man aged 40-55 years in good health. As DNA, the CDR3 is TGTGCCAGCAGAGGACAGGGGGGACCCTACGAGCAGTACTTC. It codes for CASRGQGGPYEQYF.